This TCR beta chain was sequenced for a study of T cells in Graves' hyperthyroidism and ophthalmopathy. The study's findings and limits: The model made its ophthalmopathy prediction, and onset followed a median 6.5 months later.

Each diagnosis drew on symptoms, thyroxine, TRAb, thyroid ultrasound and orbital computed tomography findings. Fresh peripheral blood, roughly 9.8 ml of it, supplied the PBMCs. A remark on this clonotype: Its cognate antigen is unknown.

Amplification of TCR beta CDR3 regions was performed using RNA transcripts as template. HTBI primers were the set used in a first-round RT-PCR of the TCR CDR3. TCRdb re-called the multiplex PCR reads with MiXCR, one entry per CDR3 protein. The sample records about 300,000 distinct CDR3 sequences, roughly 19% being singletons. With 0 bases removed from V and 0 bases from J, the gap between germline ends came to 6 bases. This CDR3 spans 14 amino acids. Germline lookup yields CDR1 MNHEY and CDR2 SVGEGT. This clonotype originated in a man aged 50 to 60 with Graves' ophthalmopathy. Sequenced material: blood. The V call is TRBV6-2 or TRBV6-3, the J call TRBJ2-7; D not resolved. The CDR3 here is CASSYSGISYEQYF. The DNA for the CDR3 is TGTGCCAGCAGTTACTCAGGGATCTCCTACGAGCAGTACTTC.